The rows below give T cell receptor beta chains drawn from one sample of a study of shared clonotypes between healthy human individuals. Sequencing was performed with immunoSEQ multiplex PCR; in TCRdb, only in-frame clones are kept and a portion is missing. The sample lists 550,000 to 600,000 clones; around three quarters were seen once. Sequenced sample: PBMCs. These receptors all stem from a woman aged 35 to 49 in good health. Some clones in this sample may be carry-over from other donors' samples. Each CDR3 is given with its conserved first and last residue. The order of the fields is CDR3 protein, J gene, V gene.

CASSQDRQAYEQYF	.	TRBV4-1
CSVVGTRGGNEQFF	TRBJ2-1	TRBV29-1
CASSLQRNTEAFF	TRBJ1-1	TRBV7-3
CASSLRTSGTNNEQFF	TRBJ2-1	TRBV5-1
CASSFGRTYEQYF	TRBJ2-7	TRBV11-2
CASSFSGHEQYF	TRBJ2-7	TRBV28
CASAPLTSGRGEQFF	TRBJ2-1	TRBV19
CASSVGPPALPQFF	TRBJ2-1	TRBV9
CASSLSGTYEQYF	TRBJ2-7	TRBV7-2
CASSQLVGYEQYF	TRBJ2-7	TRBV4-1
CASSLYGSHGPPQHF	TRBJ1-5	TRBV5-4
CSAGRSIDQPQHF	TRBJ1-5	TRBV29-1
CASSFSRGQRKTQYF	TRBJ2-5	TRBV28
CASSLAELGSYNEQFF	TRBJ2-1	TRBV5-1
CAWSVMGDQPQHF	TRBJ1-5	TRBV30
CASSLDRGHYNEQFF	TRBJ2-1	TRBV11-3
CASSNGTGTEAFF	TRBJ1-1	TRBV5-1
CASKRGANTEAFF	TRBJ1-1	TRBV27
CASSLGGQGYEQYF	TRBJ2-7	TRBV5-1
CASSMGLEAFF	TRBJ1-1	TRBV19
CASSLGGLAGVSYEQYF	TRBJ2-7	TRBV7-9
CASSLDRMNTEAFF	TRBJ1-1	TRBV5-1
CASSPEGVGQGHYAGELFF	TRBJ2-2	TRBV2
CASSEYGIYGYTF	TRBJ1-2	TRBV2
CASSYEIAGEGEQYF	TRBJ2-7	TRBV6-6